These 20 T cell receptor beta chains were sequenced from one sample in a study of OX40 agonist ivuxolimab in advanced cancers. Data came from immunoSEQ multiplex PCR; TCRdb stores just in-frame clones and leaves some out. This sample carries approximately 99,000 clones, about 96% of them seen once, and the ten largest clones take 2% to 2.5%. The source was CD4+ or CD8+ T cells sorted from blood, collected in a trial of the OX40 agonist ivuxolimab. These receptors were taken from an adult with an advanced solid tumor such as melanoma, head and neck, liver or kidney cancer.

This chain joins TRBV28 and TRBJ1-2; D possibly corresponds to TRBD1 (6 bases). V was pared by 4 bases and J by 1 base, with 19 bases between. The CDR3 length is 17 residues. The germline V gene encodes CDR1 MDHEN and CDR2 SYDVKM. The CDR3 spells CASSYTGSSRLNYGYTF. For the CDR3, the DNA is TGTGCCAGCAGTTATACAGGGAGCTCCCGCCTTAACTATGGCTACACCTTC.

The V call is TRBV11-2, the J call TRBJ2-5, with 10 bases that match TRBD2. J was trimmed by 5 bases and V by 3 bases; bases with no gene match: 6. CDR1 and CDR2 (germline): SGHAT, FQNNGV. CDR3 size: 15 residues. The CDR3 DNA follows: TGTGCCAGCAGCTTCGGAGCGGGGGGGCCGGAGACCCAGTACTTC. Translation: CASSFGAGGPETQYF.

Comment on this clone: The sample holds other DNA sequences that translate to the same CDR3. The gene calls are TRBV27 and TRBJ2-7, with 7 bases identical to TRBD1. V shed 6 bases and J 2 bases; nucleotides not matched to a gene: 4. CDR1 and CDR2 (germline): MNHEY, SMNVEV (reference sequence). The CDR3 contains 13 residues. CDR3 loop: CASRPQGAYEQYF. As DNA, the CDR3 is TGTGCCAGCAGACCTCAGGGGGCCTACGAGCAGTACTTC.

This chain links TRBV23-1 with TRBJ2-7; 12 nucleotides match TRBD2. TRBV23-1 is an open reading frame, and its role is uncertain. Trimming took 4 bases from V and 0 from J; bases not matched to a gene: 7. The CDR3 totals 17 residues. CDR3 nucleotides: TGCGCCAGCAGTCCCCCTAGCGGGGGGGCAATCTCCTACGAGCAGTACTTC. It is translated as CASSPPSGGAISYEQYF.

The rearrangement links TRBV7-9 to TRBJ2-3; TRBD1 aligns across 12 bases. V lost 10 bases to trimming and J lost 6 bases; unmatched junction nucleotides: 11. Germline V CDR1 and CDR2: SEHNR, FQNEAQ (reference sequence). The CDR3 consists of 15 residues. The chain's CDR3 is CAIDGRDRGPDTQYF. CDR3 nucleotide sequence: TGTGCCATCGACGGCCGGGACAGGGGGCCGGATACGCAGTATTTT.

This clone was detected once. This chain links TRBV7-8 with TRBJ2-2, with TRBD2 matching over 7 bases. Germline lookup yields CDR1 SGHVS and CDR2 FQNEAQ. This CDR3 has 17 residues. After removal of 1 base from V and 5 bases from J, the junction contained 10 bases not matched to a gene. The CDR3 nucleotides read TGTGCCAGCAGCTTAGAGCTCCTAGCGGATGGGACCGGGGAGCTGTTTTTT. Protein: CASSLELLADGTGELFF.

This CDR3 reads CASSSSLGDEQFF. CDR3 in DNA: TGTGCCAGCAGCTCCAGCCTGGGAGATGAGCAGTTCTTC. The chain joins TRBV7-3 to TRBJ2-1, with D perhaps matching TRBD2 (5 bases). The CDR3 sequence is 13 residues long. Germline values: CDR1 SGHTA, CDR2 FQGTGA. V was trimmed by 4 bases and J by 8 bases, leaving 12 bases between them.

The chain links TRBV7-9 to TRBJ1-2; 7 bases align to TRBD1. From germline, CDR1 is SEHNR and CDR2 FQNEAQ (reference sequence). Trimming at V came to 5 bases and at J to 3 bases, leaving 3 bases not matched to a gene. This CDR3 has 13 residues. The CDR3 region is CASSPQGHYGYTF. The CDR3 DNA sequence: TGTGCCAGCAGCCCACAGGGGCACTATGGCTACACCTTC. Variable domain in full (rest from reference TRBV7-9 and TRBJ1-2): DTGVSQNPRHKITKRGQNVTFRCDPISEHNRLYWYRQTLGQGPEFLTYFQNEAQLEKSRLLSDRFSAERPKGSFSTLEIQRTEQGDSAMYLCASSPQGHYGYTFGSGTRLTVV.

V is TRBV9 and J is TRBJ1-3, with TRBD1 matching 7 bases. This CDR3 region has 16 residues. After removal of 6 bases from V and 2 bases from J, the junction contained 11 bases not matched to a gene. CDR1 is SGDLS, CDR2 YYNGEE, per germline. For the CDR3, the DNA is TGTGCCAGCACCACCGTCACAGGGGCAACTGGAAACACCATATATTTT. As protein: CASTTVTGATGNTIYF.

The rearrangement uses TRBV7-9 and TRBJ1-5; D is possibly TRBD1 (5 bases). The V gene lost 5 bases and the J gene lost 6 bases, with 14 bases spanning the gap. The length of the CDR3 is 14 residues. Germline V CDR1 and CDR2: SEHNR, FQNEAQ (reference sequence). The CDR3 protein is CASSLTGDLQPQHF. The CDR3 coding sequence is TGTGCCAGCAGCCTTACAGGTGATCTTCAGCCCCAGCATTTT.

The chain uses TRBV6-5 and TRBJ2-3; D gene uncertain. The V end was cut by 5 bases, the J end by 2 bases, with 14 bases between. CDR1 is MNHEY and CDR2 is SVGAGI in the germline V gene. The CDR3 has 15 amino acids. In nucleotides, the CDR3 is TGTGCCAGCAGTCCCCCGGGCGGATTCACAGATACGCAGTATTTT. The encoded protein is CASSPPGGFTDTQYF.

This clone has just one count. The rearrangement joins TRBV6-6 to TRBJ1-5, with D perhaps matching TRBD1 (5 bases). The ends were cut back, 5 bases at V and 12 bases at J, with 17 bases in the middle. From germline, CDR1 is MNHNY and CDR2 SVGAGI (reference sequence). The CDR3 has 13 amino acids. This CDR3 reads CASSPLGGDLQHF. In nucleotides, the CDR3 is TGTGCCAGCAGTCCCCTCGGGGGGGATCTCCAGCATTTT.

J is TRBJ1-4 and V is TRBV7-8, with 7 bases that match TRBD1. This CDR3 comprises 14 residues. With V trimmed by 5 bases and J by 12 bases, 12 bases remained unmatched. Looked up from germline, CDR1 is SGHVS and CDR2 is FQNEAQ. CDR3: CASSHIPSGGELFF. In DNA, the CDR3 is TGTGCCAGCAGCCATATCCCATCAGGGGGGGAACTGTTTTTT.

This clone has more than one count but fewer than ten. V gene TRBV27 combines with J gene TRBJ1-6; D gene uncertain. The CDR3 runs to 12 residues. The germline V gene has CDR1 MNHEY and CDR2 SMNVEV (reference sequence). The V end lost 1 base, the J end lost 7 bases, and 2 bases lay between the germline ends. CDR3 residues: CASSLFNSPLHF. The CDR3 bases are TGTGCCAGCAGTTTATTCAATTCACCCCTCCACTTT.

V is TRBV19 and J is TRBJ2-7, with D uncertain. Germline V gives CDR1 LNHDA, CDR2 SQIVND (reference sequence). CDR3 length: 13 residues. V lost 3 bases to trimming and J lost 1 base, with 7 bases between them. The CDR3 is CASSIGTSYEQYF. The CDR3 nucleotides are TGTGCCAGTAGTATCGGTACTTCCTACGAGCAGTACTTC.

The J gene is TRBJ2-5, the V gene TRBV4-3, with 9 bases identical to TRBD2. Germline V lookup: CDR1 LGHNA, CDR2 YSLEER. J lost 2 bases, V lost 0 bases, and 7 bases had no gene match. The CDR3 covers 17 residues. Here the CDR3 DNA reads TGCGCCAGCAGCCAAGATCTCGAGCGGGAGGTTCAAGAGACCCAGTACTTC. Translating it yields CASSQDLEREVQETQYF.

With respect to this clone: An end of the junction differs from the germline gene, which may be a read error. The chain is built from TRBV5-1 and TRBJ2-3, with D tentatively TRBD2 (7 bases). The CDR3 is 16 amino acids. CDR1 is SGHRS and CDR2 is YFSETQ in the germline V gene. CDR3 nucleotides: TGCGCCAGCAGACAAGCAGAGGGGGGGCGCACGGATACGCAGTATTTT. This translates into CASRQAEGGRTDTQYF.

The chain couples TRBV20-1 to TRBJ1-2; D not resolved. The CDR3 is 10 amino acids. Germline lookup yields CDR1 DFQATT and CDR2 SNEGSKA (reference sequence). CDR3 loop: CLTRDYGYTF. CDR3 nucleotides: TGCCTTACTCGGGACTATGGCTACACCTTC.

This chain links TRBV29-1 with TRBJ2-5, with TRBD2 matching 10 bases. With V trimmed by 4 bases and J by 2 bases, 4 bases remained unmatched. Germline values: CDR1 SQVTM, CDR2 ANQGSEA. This CDR3 spans 14 amino acids. CDR3 residues: CSVVEREGQETQYF. In DNA form, the CDR3 reads TGCAGCGTTGTTGAGCGGGAGGGTCAAGAGACCCAGTACTTC.

The chain carries TRBV29-1 and TRBJ1-2, with D hard to call. The CDR3 runs 13 residues. V was clipped by 7 bases and J by 2 bases, with 14 bases between them. Germline assignment: CDR1 SQVTM and CDR2 ANQGSEA. CDR3 bases: TGCAGCGCACTAACTGGGTCCAACTATGGCTACACCTTC. Amino acids: CSALTGSNYGYTF.